These 5 T cell receptor beta chains share one sample of origin, sequenced in a study of T cell repertoires in cytomegalovirus infection. Each CDR3 protein gets one entry after TCRdb re-called the reads with MiXCR. This sample carries under 200,000 distinct CDR3 sequences, roughly 30% of them seen once, and the ten largest clones take 31%. Sequencing was carried out using PBMCs. These receptors all come from a human donor in good health (CMV status not recorded). Some clones in this sample may be carry-over from other donors' samples.

The rearrangement joins TRBV12-3 or TRBV12-4 to TRBJ1-6, with TRBD1 matching over 10 bases. This CDR3 spans 15 amino acids. The V and J ends lost 6 bases and 9 bases, in that order; junction bases with no gene match: 8. CDR3 nucleotide sequence: TGTGCCAGCAGGGACGGGGACAGGGGTGGTTCACCCCTCCACTTT. Translated: CASRDGDRGGSPLHF.

This chain connects TRBV7-9 to TRBJ2-2; perhaps D is TRBD1 or TRBD2 (7 bases each). The CDR3 has 14 residues. V was clipped by 11 bases and J by 0 bases, with 13 bases between them. Germline CDR1 and CDR2: SEHNR and FQNEAQ (reference sequence). This CDR3 reads CACGGQPNTGELFF. The DNA of the CDR3 is TGTGCCTGCGGGGGACAGCCGAACACCGGGGAGCTGTTTTTT.

This chain links TRBV30 with TRBJ1-1; tentatively, D is TRBD1 (5 bases). The CDR3 sequence is 12 residues long. The ends were cut back, 4 bases at V and 7 bases at J, with 13 bases in the middle. The germline V gene has CDR1 GTSNPN and CDR2 SVGIG (reference sequence). The CDR3 DNA follows: TGTGCCTGGATTACTCCGGGACTTGAAGCTTTCTTT. Encoded protein: CAWITPGLEAFF.

The chain combines TRBV18 with TRBJ1-6, with TRBD1 matching over 7 bases. The CDR3 is 15 amino acids. The junction had 8 bases not matched to a gene; V was cut back by 3 bases and J by 9 bases. CDR1 and CDR2 (germline): KGHSH, LQKENI. CDR3 amino acids: CASSPLQGSGSPLHF. The CDR3 DNA is TGTGCCAGCTCACCGCTACAGGGGAGCGGTTCACCCCTCCACTTT.

The chain employs TRBV30 and TRBJ2-2; D gene unclear. The CDR3 has 15 amino acids. Trimming pared 0 bases from V and 1 base from J, leaving 9 bases between. The V gene's germline CDR1 is GTSNPN and CDR2 SVGIG (reference sequence). CDR3 amino acids: CAWSVGTVNTGELFF. Written as DNA, the CDR3 is TGTGCCTGGAGTGTGGGAACAGTGAACACCGGGGAGCTGTTTTTT.